These T cell receptor beta chains were read from a single sample in a study of CD8 T cells in ankylosing spondylitis. Each CDR3 protein gets one entry after TCRdb re-called the 5' RACE reads with MiXCR. In the table there are about 340,000 distinct CDR3 sequences, approximately 20% of which are singletons. The sample taken for sequencing was blood, either unsorted or a sorted T cell fraction (not recorded which). These receptors came from a male donor with ankylosing spondylitis or in good health (not recorded which). Both conserved end residues are part of each CDR3. D genes are given only for firm matches. Expanded clones get a size class; other rows say once, few or many, or leave the size out.

clone size,J gene,CDR3 length,D gene,V gene,CDR3 DNA,CDR3 protein
-,TRBJ2-1,18,TRBD2,TRBV3-1,TGTGCCAGCAGCCAAGAAGGCTACGCGGCTAGCGGCTACAATGAGCAGTTCTTC,CASSQEGYAASGYNEQFF
few,TRBJ2-1,16,TRBD1,TRBV4-1,TGCGCCAGCAGCCGAACGACAGGGGGGTCCTACAATGAGCAGTTCTTC,CASSRTTGGSYNEQFF
-,TRBJ2-7,10,TRBD1,TRBV2,TGTGCCCAGACAGGGGCAGTGCAGTACTTC,CAQTGAVQYF
-,TRBJ2-3,13,-,TRBV30,TGTGCCTGGAGTGTACTTCCGACAGATACGCAGTATTTT,CAWSVLPTDTQYF
few,TRBJ1-6,15,-,TRBV15,TGTGCCACCAGCAGAGTAGGGGACGGGAATTCACCCCTCCACTTT,CATSRVGDGNSPLHF
few,TRBJ2-1,14,-,TRBV7-9,TGTGCCAGCAGCCCCCGGGGGACAGACCATGAGCAGTTCTTC,CASSPRGTDHEQFF
-,TRBJ2-6,12,-,TRBV28,TGTGCCAGCAGTTCGGGAACCAACGTCCTGACTTTC,CASSSGTNVLTF
-,TRBJ2-5,14,-,TRBV29-1,TGCAGCGTTGAGCCGGCAGGGGGGTTGGATACCCAGTACTTC,CSVEPAGGLDTQYF
few,TRBJ2-7,14,-,TRBV20-1,TGCAGTGCTCCCGATAAAGGGATCTCCTACGAGCAGTACTTC,CSAPDKGISYEQYF
once,TRBJ2-2,13,-,TRBV7-9,TGTGCCAGCAGCTTAGCGAGCGCCGGGGAGCTGTTTTTT,CASSLASAGELFF
-,TRBJ2-1,16,TRBD2,TRBV12-3/TRBV12-4,TGTGCCAGCAGTTTTTTGGGACTAGCGGGGGCCGGGGAGCAGTTCTTC,CASSFLGLAGAGEQFF
few,TRBJ2-3,13,-,TRBV9,TGTGCCAGCAGCGTAGTTAGCACAGATACGCAGTATTTT,CASSVVSTDTQYF
few,TRBJ2-2,15,TRBD1,TRBV7-9,TGTGCCAGCAGCCCACGACAGGGAGCCACCGGGGAGCTGTTTTTT,CASSPRQGATGELFF
few,TRBJ2-1,15,-,TRBV27,TGTGCCAGCAGTTTCCAGGGAGGCTCCACGAATGAGCAGTTCTTC,CASSFQGGSTNEQFF
-,TRBJ2-7,12,-,TRBV2,TGTGCCAGCTCACAACTTACATACGAGCAGTACTTC,CASSQLTYEQYF
few,TRBJ2-5,13,-,TRBV28,TGTGCCAGCGCCTGGACGACCCAAGAGACCCAGTACTTC,CASAWTTQETQYF
-,TRBJ2-2,16,TRBD2,TRBV27,TGTGCCAGCAGTGGACTAGCGGGGGTTAACACCGGGGAGCTGTTTTTT,CASSGLAGVNTGELFF
few,TRBJ2-5,17,-,TRBV6-5,TGTGCCAGCAGTTATTTCGTCTCCCAACTGGGACAAGAGACCCAGTACTTC,CASSYFVSQLGQETQYF
-,TRBJ2-3,12,-,TRBV30,TGTGCCGGGGACCGAGACACAGATACGCAGTATTTT,CAGDRDTDTQYF
few,TRBJ2-2,14,-,TRBV6-5,TGTGCCAGCAGTTACTCGGCAGGGTCCGGGGAGCTGTTTTTT,CASSYSAGSGELFF
-,TRBJ2-3,13,-,TRBV7-2,TGTGCCAGCAGCGACTTTATCACAGATACGCAGTATTTT,CASSDFITDTQYF
many,TRBJ2-1,13,-,TRBV12-3/TRBV12-4,TGTGCCAGCAGTTTCGGGGCCTACAATGAGCAGTTCTTC,CASSFGAYNEQFF
-,TRBJ2-6,16,-,TRBV9,TGTGCCAGCAGCGTCCCGCTCGGCTCTGGGGCCAACGTCCTGACTTTC,CASSVPLGSGANVLTF
many,TRBJ2-3,14,-,TRBV12-3/TRBV12-4,TGTGCCAGCAGTCCAACAGGGAGGACAGATACGCAGTATTTT,CASSPTGRTDTQYF
few,TRBJ2-1,17,-,TRBV4-1,TGCGCCAGCAGCCAAGATGCCGTCAGCGAAATCTACAATGAGCAGTTCTTC,CASSQDAVSEIYNEQFF
few,TRBJ2-3,16,TRBD2,TRBV7-9,TGTGCCAGCAGCTGGGGGACTAGCGTGTCAACAGATACGCAGTATTTT,CASSWGTSVSTDTQYF
few,TRBJ2-1,14,-,TRBV29-1,TGCAGCGTTGACGGTGGGGACCCCTACAATGAGCAGTTCTTC,CSVDGGDPYNEQFF
few,TRBJ2-7,15,-,TRBV29-1,TGCAGCGTTGAAGATCCCCGGGGGACCCCCTACGAGCAGTACTTC,CSVEDPRGTPYEQYF
few,TRBJ2-6,18,-,TRBV6-5,TGTGCCAGCAGTTACAACCCGGGAAGGGGGGGAGGGGCCAACGTCCTGACTTTC,CASSYNPGRGGGANVLTF
few,TRBJ2-5,14,-,TRBV6-2/TRBV6-3,TGTGCCAGCAGTTACCTGCGGCTTCAAGAGACCCAGTACTTC,CASSYLRLQETQYF
-,TRBJ2-3,16,TRBD2,TRBV4-1,TGCGCCAGCAGCCAAACCGGACTAGCATTAACAGATACGCAGTATTTT,CASSQTGLALTDTQYF
-,TRBJ2-2,13,-,TRBV27,TGTGCCAGCAGTTTTTTCTACACCGGGGAGCTGTTTTTT,CASSFFYTGELFF
-,TRBJ1-2,15,-,TRBV27,TGTGCCAGCAGTTTAGGGGACCCAGAGTACTATGGCTACACCTTC,CASSLGDPEYYGYTF
-,TRBJ2-7,15,-,TRBV12-3/TRBV12-4,TGTGCCAGCAGTTTAAGTGCGGGGGCACTGAACGAGCAGTACTTC,CASSLSAGALNEQYF
once,TRBJ1-5,12,-,TRBV6-1,TGTGCCAGCAGTGGGGGGGGCCAGCCCCAGCATTTT,CASSGGGQPQHF
many,TRBJ2-2,14,-,TRBV12-3/TRBV12-4,TGTGCCAGCGCCGGCAGCCCAAACACCGGGGAGCTGTTTTTT,CASAGSPNTGELFF
-,TRBJ2-7,16,TRBD1,TRBV13,TGTGCCAGCAGCCCGGGACAGGATCTGCTCTGGAACGAGCAGTACTTC,CASSPGQDLLWNEQYF
-,TRBJ2-3,13,-,TRBV5-1,TGCGCCAGCAGCGGGGGGGGCGGAGATACGCAGTATTTT,CASSGGGGDTQYF
-,TRBJ2-5,15,-,TRBV18,TGTGCCAGCTCACCGACGTCGACAGTCCAAGAGACCCAGTACTTC,CASSPTSTVQETQYF
few,TRBJ2-3,16,TRBD2,TRBV7-9,TGTGCCAGCAGCTTACTAGCGGGGGGGAACACAGATACGCAGTATTTT,CASSLLAGGNTDTQYF